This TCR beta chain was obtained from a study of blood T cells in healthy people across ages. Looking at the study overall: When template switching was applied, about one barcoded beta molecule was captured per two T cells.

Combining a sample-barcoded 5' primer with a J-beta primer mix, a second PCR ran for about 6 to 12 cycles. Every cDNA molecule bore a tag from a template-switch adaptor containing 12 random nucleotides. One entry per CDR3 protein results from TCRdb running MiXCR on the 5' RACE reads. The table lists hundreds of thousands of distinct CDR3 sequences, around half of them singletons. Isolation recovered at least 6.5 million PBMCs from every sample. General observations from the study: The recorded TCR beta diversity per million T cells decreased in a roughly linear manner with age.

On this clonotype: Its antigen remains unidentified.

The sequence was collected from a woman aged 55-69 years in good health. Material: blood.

CDR3 sequence: CASRPDREYSGYTF. CDR3 nucleotide sequence: TGTGCCAGCAGACCGGACAGGGAATACTCTGGCTACACCTTC. The J gene is TRBJ1-2, the V gene TRBV6-2 or TRBV6-3, with 8 bases matching TRBD1. The CDR3 length is 14 residues. Germline CDR1 and CDR2: MNHEY and SVGEGT. J gave up 7 bases and V 6 bases, and 10 bases lay outside the gene matches.